This T cell receptor beta chain was documented in a study of esophageal squamous cell carcinoma under preoperative chemotherapy. This clonotype was recorded a few times. A much larger clone sits a single nucleotide away, making a read error possible. Each CDR3 protein is one row after TCRdb ran MiXCR on the PCR reads. The sample carries fewer than 16,000 distinct CDR3 sequences, more than 50% recorded once. Time point described: before preoperative PTX-NDP chemotherapy. This sequence was found in a human donor with esophageal squamous cell carcinoma. The donor label of this sample is uncertain. The biological material was taken from a patient given preoperative chemotherapy.

CDR3 sequence reads: CASSFKRGKSNEQYF. The DNA of the CDR3 is TGTGCCAGCAGCTTTAAGCGGGGGAAATCCAATGAGCAGTACTTC. The rearrangement uses TRBV7-8 and TRBJ2-4, with 8 positions matching TRBD2. V lost 3 bases to trimming and J lost 13 bases; unmatched junction nucleotides: 14. This CDR3 has 15 amino acids. Germline CDR1 and CDR2: SGHVS and FQNEAQ.